The subject of this entry is one T cell receptor beta chain. The same CDR3 also results from other DNA sequences found in this sample. The data are from a study of T cell responses to AZD1222 COVID-19 vaccine. Repertoires were generated with immunoSEQ multiplex PCR, while TCRdb's copy carries only in-frame clones and drops some. The table lists 150,000 to 200,000 clones, over 75% of them singletons. The CDR3 runs 15 residues. Germline V gives CDR1 MNHEY, CDR2 SVGEGT. V shed 5 bases and J 4 bases; nucleotides not matched to a gene: 3. This sequence was found in an adult in good health. The material was peripheral blood, obtained on day 0 of AZD1222 vaccination. V gene TRBV6-2 or TRBV6-3 combines with J gene TRBJ2-5, with 14 bases fitting TRBD2. The CDR3 loop is CASSRLAGGRETQYF. Here the CDR3 DNA reads TGTGCCAGCAGTAGACTAGCGGGGGGGCGAGAGACCCAGTACTTC.